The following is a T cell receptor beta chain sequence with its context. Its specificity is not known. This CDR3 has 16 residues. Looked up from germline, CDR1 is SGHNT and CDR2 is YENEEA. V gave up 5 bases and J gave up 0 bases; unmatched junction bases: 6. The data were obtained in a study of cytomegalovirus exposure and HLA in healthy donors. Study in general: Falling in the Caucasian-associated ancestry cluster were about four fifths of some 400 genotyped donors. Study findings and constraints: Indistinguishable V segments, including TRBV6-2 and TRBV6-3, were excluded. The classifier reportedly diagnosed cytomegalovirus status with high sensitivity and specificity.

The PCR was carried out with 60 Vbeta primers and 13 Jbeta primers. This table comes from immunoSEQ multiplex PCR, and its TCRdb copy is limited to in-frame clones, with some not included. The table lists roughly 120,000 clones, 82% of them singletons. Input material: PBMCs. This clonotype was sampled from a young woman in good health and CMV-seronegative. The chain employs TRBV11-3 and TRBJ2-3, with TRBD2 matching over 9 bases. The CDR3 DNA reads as TGTGCCAGCAGCGTCGGACTAGCGCCTAGCACAGATACGCAGTATTTT. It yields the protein CASSVGLAPSTDTQYF.